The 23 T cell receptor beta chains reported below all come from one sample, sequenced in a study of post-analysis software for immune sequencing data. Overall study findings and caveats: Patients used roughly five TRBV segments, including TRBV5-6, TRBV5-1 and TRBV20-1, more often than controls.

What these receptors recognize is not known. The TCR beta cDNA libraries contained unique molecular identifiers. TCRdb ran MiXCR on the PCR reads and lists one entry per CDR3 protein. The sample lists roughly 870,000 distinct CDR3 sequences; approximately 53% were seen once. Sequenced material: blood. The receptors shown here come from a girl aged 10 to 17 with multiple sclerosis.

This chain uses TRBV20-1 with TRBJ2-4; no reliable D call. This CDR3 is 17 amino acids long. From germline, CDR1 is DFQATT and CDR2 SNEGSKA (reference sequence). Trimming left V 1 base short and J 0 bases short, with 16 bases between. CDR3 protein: CSARVARGEIAKNIQYF. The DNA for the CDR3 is TGCAGTGCTAGAGTCGCCCGAGGTGAAATAGCCAAAAACATTCAGTACTTC.

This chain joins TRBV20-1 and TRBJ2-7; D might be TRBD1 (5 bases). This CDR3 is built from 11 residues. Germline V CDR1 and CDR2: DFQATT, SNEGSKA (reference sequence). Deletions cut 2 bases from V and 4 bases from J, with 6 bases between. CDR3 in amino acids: CSARSGYEQYF. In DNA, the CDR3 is TGCAGTGCTAGATCAGGGTACGAGCAGTACTTC.

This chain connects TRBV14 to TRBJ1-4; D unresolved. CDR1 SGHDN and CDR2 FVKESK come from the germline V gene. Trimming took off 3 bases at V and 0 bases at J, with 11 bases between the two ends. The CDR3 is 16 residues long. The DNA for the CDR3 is TGTGCCAGCAGCCAGGTAGCTGTTGCAACTAATGAAAAACTGTTTTTT. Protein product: CASSQVAVATNEKLFF. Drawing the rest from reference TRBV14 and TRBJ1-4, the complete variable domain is EAGVTQFPSHSVIEKGQTVTLRCDPISGHDNLYWYRRVMGKEIKFLLHFVKESKQDESGMPNNRFLAERTGGTYSTLKVQPAELEDSGVYFCASSQVAVATNEKLFFGSGTQLSVL.

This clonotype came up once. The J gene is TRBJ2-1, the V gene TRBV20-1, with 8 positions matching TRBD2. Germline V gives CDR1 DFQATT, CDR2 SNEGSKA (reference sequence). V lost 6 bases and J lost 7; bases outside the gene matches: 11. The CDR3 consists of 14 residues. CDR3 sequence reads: CSAPRSGSGNEQFF. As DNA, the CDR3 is TGCAGTGCGCCGAGGAGCGGGAGCGGTAATGAGCAGTTCTTC.

CDR3 coding DNA: TGTGCCAGCACTCGCGGGGGCTCCCTCTACAATGAGCAGTTCTTC. Protein: CASTRGGSLYNEQFF. The chain carries TRBV12-3 or TRBV12-4 and TRBJ2-1; the D gene is possibly TRBD2 (7 bases). This CDR3 is 15 amino acids long. Trimming stripped 7 bases from V and 3 bases from J, with 16 bases between.

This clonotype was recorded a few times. In DNA, the CDR3 is TGCAGCGTCCAGGCAGGGGGCACTCAGCCCCAGCATTTT. Translated: CSVQAGGTQPQHF. The J gene is TRBJ1-5, the V gene TRBV29-1; TRBD1 matches at 8 bases. J gave up 6 bases and V 6 bases, and 7 bases lay outside the gene matches. This CDR3 contains 13 residues. Looked up from germline, CDR1 is SQVTM and CDR2 is ANQGSEA.

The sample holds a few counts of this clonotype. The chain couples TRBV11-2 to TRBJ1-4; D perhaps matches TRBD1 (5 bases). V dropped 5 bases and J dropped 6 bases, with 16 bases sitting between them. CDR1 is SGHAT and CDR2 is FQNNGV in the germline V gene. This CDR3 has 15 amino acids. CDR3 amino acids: CASSPRTREYEKLFF. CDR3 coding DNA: TGTGCCAGCAGCCCAAGGACAAGGGAATATGAAAAACTGTTTTTT.

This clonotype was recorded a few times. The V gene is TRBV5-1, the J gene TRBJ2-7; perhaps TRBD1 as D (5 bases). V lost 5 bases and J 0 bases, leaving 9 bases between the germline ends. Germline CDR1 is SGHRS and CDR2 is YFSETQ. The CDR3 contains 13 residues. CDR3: CASRPDSSYEQYF. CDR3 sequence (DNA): TGCGCCAGCAGGCCTGACAGCTCCTACGAGCAGTACTTC.

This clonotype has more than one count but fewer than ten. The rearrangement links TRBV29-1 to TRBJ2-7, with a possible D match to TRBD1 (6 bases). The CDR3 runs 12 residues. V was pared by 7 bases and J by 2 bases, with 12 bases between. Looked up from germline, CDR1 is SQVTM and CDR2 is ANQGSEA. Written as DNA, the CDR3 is TGCAGCGCGACGACAGGCCCCTACGAGCAGTACTTC. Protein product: CSATTGPYEQYF.

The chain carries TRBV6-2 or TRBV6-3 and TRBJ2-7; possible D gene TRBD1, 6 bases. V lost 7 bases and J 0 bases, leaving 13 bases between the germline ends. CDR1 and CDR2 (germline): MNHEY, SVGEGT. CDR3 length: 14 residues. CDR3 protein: CASTEAGASYEQYF. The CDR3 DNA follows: TGTGCCAGCACCGAAGCAGGGGCCTCCTACGAGCAGTACTTC.

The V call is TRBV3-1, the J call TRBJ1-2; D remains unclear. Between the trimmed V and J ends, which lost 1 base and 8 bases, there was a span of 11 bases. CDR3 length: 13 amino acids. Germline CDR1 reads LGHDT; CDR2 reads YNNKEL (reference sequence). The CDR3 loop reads CASSQGVDNGYTF. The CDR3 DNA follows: TGTGCCAGCAGCCAAGGGGTAGACAACGGCTACACCTTC.

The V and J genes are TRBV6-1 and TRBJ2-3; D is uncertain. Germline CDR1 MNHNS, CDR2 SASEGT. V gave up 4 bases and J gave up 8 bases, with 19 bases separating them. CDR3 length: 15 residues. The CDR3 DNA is TGTGCCAGCAGTGGAGGCACCGGCCTTACGCTTACGCAGTATTTT. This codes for CASSGGTGLTLTQYF.

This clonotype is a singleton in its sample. CDR3 DNA sequence: TGTGCCATCAGTGATCTGACAGGGGATCCCATCGGCTATGGCTACACCTTC. This translates into CAISDLTGDPIGYGYTF. The chain employs TRBV10-3 and TRBJ1-2; TRBD1 agrees at 8 bases. Germline assignment: CDR1 ENHRY and CDR2 SYGVKD. The CDR3 runs to 17 residues. J lost 4 bases, V lost 3 bases, and 13 bases had no gene match.

CDR3 sequence: CSVGWSYNEQFF. CDR3 coding DNA: TGCAGCGTCGGCTGGTCCTACAATGAGCAGTTCTTC. The chain is built from TRBV29-1 and TRBJ2-1, with D hard to call. Germline CDR1 SQVTM, CDR2 ANQGSEA. V lost 6 bases and J lost 1, with 7 bases in between. The CDR3 is made up of 12 amino acids.

The CDR3 region has the DNA TGCAGTGCTAGTTCTCAGGGCCTAATAAACTATGGCTACACCTTC. This translates into CSASSQGLINYGYTF. The chain is built from TRBV20-1 and TRBJ1-2; perhaps TRBD1 as D (5 bases). The CDR3 is made up of 15 amino acids. Trimming stripped 3 bases from V and 2 bases from J, with 16 bases between. CDR1 and CDR2 (germline): DFQATT, SNEGSKA (reference sequence).

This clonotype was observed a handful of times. This CDR3 reads CASSQIGRTDTQYF. As DNA, the CDR3 is TGTGCCAGCAGCCAAATTGGACGGACAGATACGCAGTATTTT. V usage is TRBV3-1 and J usage is TRBJ2-3, with D unresolved. V lost 2 bases to trimming and J lost 3 bases, with 9 bases between them. Germline V gene lookup returns CDR1 LGHDT and CDR2 YNNKEL (reference sequence). The CDR3 covers 14 residues.

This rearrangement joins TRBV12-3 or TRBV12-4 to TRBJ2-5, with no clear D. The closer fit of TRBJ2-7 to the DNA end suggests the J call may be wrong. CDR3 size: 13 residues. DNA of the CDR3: TGTGCCAGCAGTTTAGCCCTTTTGCACGAGCAGTACTTC. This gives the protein CASSLALLHEQYF.

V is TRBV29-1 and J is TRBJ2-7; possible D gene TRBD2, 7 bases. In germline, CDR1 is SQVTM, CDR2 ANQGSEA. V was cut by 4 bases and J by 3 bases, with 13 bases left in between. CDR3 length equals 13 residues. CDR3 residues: CSVGVGGGYEQYF. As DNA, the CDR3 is TGCAGCGTTGGGGTGGGAGGGGGCTACGAGCAGTACTTC.

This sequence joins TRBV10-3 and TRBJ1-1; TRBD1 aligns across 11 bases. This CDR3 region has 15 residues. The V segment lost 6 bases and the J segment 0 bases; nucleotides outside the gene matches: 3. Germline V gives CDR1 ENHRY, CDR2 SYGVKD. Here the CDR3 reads CAISGTGGMNTEAFF. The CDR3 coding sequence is TGTGCCATCAGCGGGACAGGGGGGATGAACACTGAAGCTTTCTTT.

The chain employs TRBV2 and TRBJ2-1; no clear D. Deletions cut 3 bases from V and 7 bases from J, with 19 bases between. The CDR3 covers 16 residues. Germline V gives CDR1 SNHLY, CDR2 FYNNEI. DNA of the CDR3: TGTGCCAGCAGTGAGTCCGGGCCCCCGATCTATAATGAGCAGTTCTTC. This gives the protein CASSESGPPIYNEQFF.

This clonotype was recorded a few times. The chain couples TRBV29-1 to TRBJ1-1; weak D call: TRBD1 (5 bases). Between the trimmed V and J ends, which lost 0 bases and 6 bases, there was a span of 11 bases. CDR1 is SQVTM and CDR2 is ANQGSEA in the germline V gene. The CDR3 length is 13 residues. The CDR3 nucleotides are TGCAGCGTTGAAGAGGGCAGGGTAGCTGAAGCTTTCTTT. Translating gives CSVEEGRVAEAFF.

The CDR3 region is CASSPALTSNGYTF. The DNA of the CDR3 is TGTGCCAGCAGCCCCGCCCTCACATCCAATGGCTACACCTTC. The chain joins TRBV28 to TRBJ1-2; D unresolved. With 6 bases removed from V and 6 bases from J, the gap between germline ends came to 17 bases. This CDR3 region has 14 residues. Per the germline V gene, CDR1 is MDHEN and CDR2 is SYDVKM.

This chain's CDR3 is CASSHLAGGPRSYNEQFF. The DNA for the CDR3 is TGTGCCAGCAGTCATCTAGCGGGAGGGCCAAGATCCTACAATGAGCAGTTCTTC. This chain uses TRBV12-3 or TRBV12-4 with TRBJ2-1; TRBD2 matches 12 bases. This CDR3 has 18 residues. V dropped 5 bases and J dropped 1; count of bases not matched to a gene: 9.